The TCR beta chain described here comes from a study of read filtering for tumor transcriptome and immune sequencing. This CDR3 spans 11 amino acids. V was pared by 7 bases and J by 8 bases, with 7 bases of the junction left unmatched. Germline loops: CDR1 SQVTM, CDR2 ANQGSEA. There are many counts of this clonotype. Molecular barcoded adaptors covering alpha/delta and beta/gamma chains were used on roughly 370 ng RNA. Via MiXCR, TCRdb re-called the reads, giving one row per CDR3 protein. The table shows tens of thousands of distinct CDR3 sequences, with roughly 13% occurring only once. The receptor was derived from a donor over 35 with multiple myeloma. The rearrangement uses TRBV29-1 and TRBJ1-2; 7 bases map to TRBD1. The specimen sequenced was a population of CD138-negative cells sorted from bone marrow. This chain's CDR3 is CSGEDRIGYTF. As DNA, the CDR3 is TGCAGCGGGGAGGACAGGATAGGCTACACCTTC.